This T cell receptor beta chain is drawn from a study of cytomegalovirus exposure and HLA in healthy donors. In the PCR, 60 Vbeta and 13 Jbeta primers were used. Repertoires were generated with immunoSEQ multiplex PCR, while TCRdb's copy carries only in-frame clones and drops some. Of under 200,000 clones in the sample, roughly 80% were seen once. Whole-study findings and limits: From TCR beta sequences, most subjects' HLA-A and HLA-B alleles were reportedly predicted accurately.

This clone has just a few counts. Its antigen is unidentified. The junction and the germline gene differ at one end; a read error may be behind it. CDR1 is GTSNPN, CDR2 SVGIG, per germline (reference sequence). The length of the CDR3 is 14 residues. J is TRBJ1-5 and V is TRBV30, with D possibly being TRBD1 (6 bases). The clonotype was recovered from a woman aged 18-30 years in good health and CMV-seronegative. Material: PBMCs. CDR3 sequence: CAWRPGQGDQAQHF. CDR3 sequence (DNA): TGTGCCTGGAGACCGGGACAAGGCGATCAGGCCCAGCATTTT.